What follows describes a single TCR beta chain. No antigen is known for it. The sample belongs to a study of shared clonotypes between healthy human individuals. Sequencing was performed with immunoSEQ multiplex PCR; in TCRdb, only in-frame clones are kept and a portion is missing. This table has under 1 million clones, over 90% appearing once. Study-wide findings and caveats: Rarefaction showed sorted-subset sequencing was incomplete despite large depth. Clonotype sharing across a few donors was observed for approximately 5% of naive CD4 clonotypes.

V was shortened by 3 bases and J by 5 bases, with 11 bases between the two germline ends. CDR1 and CDR2 (germline): MNHEY, SMNVEV (reference sequence). The CDR3 loop spans 13 amino acids. CD45RO-negative CD8 cells positively selected for CCR7 made up the naive population, which excluded terminally differentiated effector memory CD45RA+ cells. Every donor, a Caucasian adult, lived in Nashville, Tennessee. The sample taken for sequencing was naive CD8+ T cells sorted from blood. The clonotype comes from a man younger than 40 in good health. The V gene is TRBV27, the J gene TRBJ2-7, with D perhaps given as TRBD1 or TRBD2 (6 bases each). This CDR3 reads CASSLTRTDEQYF. The CDR3 DNA reads TGTGCCAGCAGTTTGACTAGGACAGACGAGCAGTACTTC.